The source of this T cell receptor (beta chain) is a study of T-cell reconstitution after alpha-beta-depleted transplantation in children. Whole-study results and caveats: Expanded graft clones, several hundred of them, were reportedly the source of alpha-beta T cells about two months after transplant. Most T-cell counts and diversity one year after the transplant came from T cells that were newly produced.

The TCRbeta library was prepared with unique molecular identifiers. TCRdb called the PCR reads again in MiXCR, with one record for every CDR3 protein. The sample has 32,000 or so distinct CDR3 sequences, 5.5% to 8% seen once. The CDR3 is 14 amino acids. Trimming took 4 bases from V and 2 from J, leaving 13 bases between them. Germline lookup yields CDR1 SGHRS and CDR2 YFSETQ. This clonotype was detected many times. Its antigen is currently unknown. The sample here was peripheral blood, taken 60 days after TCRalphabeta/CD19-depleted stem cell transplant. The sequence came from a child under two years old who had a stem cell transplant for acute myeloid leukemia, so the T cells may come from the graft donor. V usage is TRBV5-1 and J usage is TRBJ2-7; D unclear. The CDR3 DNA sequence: TGCGCCAGCAGCACCCCCGACACTCCCTACGAGCAGTACTTC. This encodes CASSTPDTPYEQYF.